The sequence of this T cell receptor (beta chain) was determined in a study of a mutant IDH1 vaccine in newly diagnosed glioma. Study as a whole: Sex distribution of treated patients was approximately 62% male and roughly 40% female; mean age was around 42 years. Most had both radiotherapy and temozolomide beforehand; others had only one.

As to time point: baseline, week 1 (first vaccination visit). The treatment denotes: pre-vaccination baseline after standard-of-care therapy. The study, taken as a whole, reports: Pseudoprogression apparently lacked any relation to changes in top peripheral T cell clonotypes. Among all patients, vaccine-induced immune responses occurred in around 93%.

Using immunoSEQ multiplex PCR, the repertoire was profiled, and TCRdb retains in-frame clones only, with some absent. The sample yields 85,000 to 100,000 clones, about four fifths seen once. CDR3 length equals 15 residues. Concerning this clone: Its specificity is unknown.

This TCR was sampled from a man between 40 and 49 years old with glioma. The V and J genes are TRBV21-1 and TRBJ2-7; TRBD1 was called by the table and not checked on the DNA. TRBV21-1 is deemed a pseudogene. Sequenced here: PBMCs, sampled from a glioma patient treated with radiotherapy, temozolomide or both. The CDR3, as DNA: TGTGCCAGCAGCAAAGAGCCCAGGGGGCGCGTCGAGCAGTACTTC. Encoded protein: CASSKEPRGRVEQYF.